This entry concerns a single T cell receptor beta chain. No antigen is known for it. This entry belongs to a study of cytomegalovirus exposure and HLA in healthy donors. The study, taken as a whole, reports: Reports showed the classifier diagnosing cytomegalovirus status with high specificity and sensitivity. Cytomegalovirus-associated status was assigned to approximately 160 TCR beta chains. Most TCR sequences were uncommon, yet certain public TCRs appeared in many donors.

The validation cohort, a group of around 130 subjects, included the donors and was separate from the approximately 670-subject first cohort. Only in-frame clones appear in the TCRdb table, and some are missing; sequencing was by immunoSEQ multiplex PCR. This sample has approximately 60,000 clones, with 85% to 95% found just once. The ends were cut back, 3 bases at V and 2 bases at J, with 14 bases in the middle. The CDR3 has 15 amino acids. The germline CDR1 and CDR2 sequences are LNHDA and SQIVND (reference sequence). The sequence was obtained from a young woman in good health and CMV-seronegative. The sample consisted of PBMCs. The rearrangement joins TRBV19 to TRBJ2-7, with TRBD1 as a possible D gene (6 bases). In DNA, the CDR3 is TGTGCCAGTAGTATCCAACCCTCAGGGGCCTACGAGCAGTACTTC. Amino acid sequence: CASSIQPSGAYEQYF.